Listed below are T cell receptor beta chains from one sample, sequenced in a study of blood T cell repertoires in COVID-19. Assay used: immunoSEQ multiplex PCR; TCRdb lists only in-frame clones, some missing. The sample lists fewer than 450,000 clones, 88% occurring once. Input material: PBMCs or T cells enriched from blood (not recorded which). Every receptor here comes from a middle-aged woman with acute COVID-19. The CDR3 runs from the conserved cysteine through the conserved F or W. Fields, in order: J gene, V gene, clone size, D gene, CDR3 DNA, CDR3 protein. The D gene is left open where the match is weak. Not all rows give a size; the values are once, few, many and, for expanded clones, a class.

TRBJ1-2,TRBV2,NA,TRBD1,TGTGCCAGCAGGCTTCCGGGACAGGATAAGTCGTTGCGCACCTTC,CASRLPGQDKSLRTF
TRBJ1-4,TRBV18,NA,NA,TGTGCCAGCTCGAACCTCGGGAAAGCAACTAATGAAAAACTGTTTTTT,CASSNLGKATNEKLFF
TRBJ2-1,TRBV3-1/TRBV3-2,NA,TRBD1,TGTGCCAGCAGCCAAAACCGGGGACAGGGAGCGTACAATGAGCAGTTCTTC,CASSQNRGQGAYNEQFF
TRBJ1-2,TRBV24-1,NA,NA,TGTGCCACCAGTGGCTGGGAGGGCGGCTACACCTTC,CATSGWEGGYTF
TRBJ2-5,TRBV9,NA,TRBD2,TGTGCCAGCAGCGTAGACCAAGGACTAGCGGGGAAGCATCGGGAGACCCAGTACTTC,CASSVDQGLAGKHRETQYF
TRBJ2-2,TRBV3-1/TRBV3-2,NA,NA,TGTGCCAGCAGCCAACTACTTACAGTGAACACCGGGGAGCTGTTTTTT,CASSQLLTVNTGELFF
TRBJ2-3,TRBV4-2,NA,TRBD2,TGTGCCAGCAGCCAAGAGGGCCCAACGGGGGGGCCTGCAGATACGCAGTATTTT,CASSQEGPTGGPADTQYF
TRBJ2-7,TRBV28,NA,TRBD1,TGTGCCAGCAGTTTTAAACCGGGACAGGTCTCCTACGAGCAGTACTTC,CASSFKPGQVSYEQYF
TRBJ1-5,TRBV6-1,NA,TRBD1,TGTGCCAGCAGTGAATTGGTCGCAGGGGGCAACCAGCCCCAGCATTTT,CASSELVAGGNQPQHF
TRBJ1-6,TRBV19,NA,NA,TGTGCCAGTAGTATAGGAGGGCAAGGGGGTAATTCACCCCTCCACTTT,CASSIGGQGGNSPLHF
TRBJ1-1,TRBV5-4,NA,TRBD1,TGTGCCAGCAGCTTCGGGGACAGGGCTGAAGCTTTCTTT,CASSFGDRAEAFF
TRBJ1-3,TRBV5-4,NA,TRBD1,TGTGCCAGCAGCTTGGAGGGGGCGCGAGGAAACACCATATATTTT,CASSLEGARGNTIYF
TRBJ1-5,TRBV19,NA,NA,TGTGCCAGTAGTTCGGGACACCAAAATCAGCCCCAGCATTTT,CASSSGHQNQPQHF
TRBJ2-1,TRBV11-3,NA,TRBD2,TGTGCCAGCAGCTTAGAGAGCGGGGGACAAGCTTACAATGAGCAGTTCTTC,CASSLESGGQAYNEQFF
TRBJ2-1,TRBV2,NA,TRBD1,TGTGCCAGCAGTGACACAGGGGTAAGCAATGAGCAGTTCTTC,CASSDTGVSNEQFF
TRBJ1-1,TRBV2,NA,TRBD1,TGTGCCAGCAAAGGACAGGGGGGGACTGAAGCTTTCTTT,CASKGQGGTEAFF
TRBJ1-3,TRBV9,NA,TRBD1,TGTGCCAGCAGCGCAGGACAGGGAGACCGAAACACCATATATTTT,CASSAGQGDRNTIYF
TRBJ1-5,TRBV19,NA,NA,TGTGCCAGTAGTCTGTATAATAGCAATCAGCCCCAGCATTTT,CASSLYNSNQPQHF
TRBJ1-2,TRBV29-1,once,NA,TGCAGCGCCCGGGGGGGGCGCATTAACTATGGCTACACCTTC,CSARGGRINYGYTF
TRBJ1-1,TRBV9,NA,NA,TGTGCCAGCAGCGTTGCCGGGACACCCAACACTGAAGCTTTCTTT,CASSVAGTPNTEAFF
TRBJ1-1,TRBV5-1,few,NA,TGCGCCAGCAGCTTGGGTGTCAGGGAAGGGGCTTTCTTT,CASSLGVREGAFF
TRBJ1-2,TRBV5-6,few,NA,TGTGCCAGCACTCTGACAGATGGCTACACCTTC,CASTLTDGYTF
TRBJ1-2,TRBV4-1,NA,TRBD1,TGCGCCAGCAGCCAAGATTCGGGAGGACAGGGAACCTATGGCTACACCTTC,CASSQDSGGQGTYGYTF
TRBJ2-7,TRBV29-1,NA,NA,TGCAGCGTTGAAGGTGGCGGGCTCTACGAGCAGTACTTC,CSVEGGGLYEQYF
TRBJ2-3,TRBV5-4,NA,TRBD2,TGTGCCAGCAGCGTGTCAGCGGGGGGATTTCCGGATACGCAGTATTTT,CASSVSAGGFPDTQYF
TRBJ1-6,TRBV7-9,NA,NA,TGTGCCAGCAGCTTGACATCCTCCTATAATTCACCCCTCCACTTT,CASSLTSSYNSPLHF
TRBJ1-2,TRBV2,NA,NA,TGTGCCAGCAGTGAAAGTATACAGGGAAAGGGCTACACCTTC,CASSESIQGKGYTF
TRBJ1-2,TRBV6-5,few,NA,TGTGCCAGCAGTTACAATTTAGGGGGAGGCTACACCTTC,CASSYNLGGGYTF
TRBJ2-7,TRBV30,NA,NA,TGTGCCTGGGGGCAGTCGGCCGAGCAGTACTTC,CAWGQSAEQYF
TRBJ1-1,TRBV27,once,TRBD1,TGTGCCAGCAGTTCACAGGGGACGAACACTGAAGCTTTCTTT,CASSSQGTNTEAFF
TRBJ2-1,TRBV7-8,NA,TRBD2,TGTGCCAGCAGAATTGAGCGGGGGACCTACAATGAGCAGTTCTTC,CASRIERGTYNEQFF
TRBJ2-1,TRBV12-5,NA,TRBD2,TGTGCTAGTGTCCGGGGGGGCAGTAATGAGCAGTTCTTC,CASVRGGSNEQFF
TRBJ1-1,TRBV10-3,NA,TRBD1,TGTGCCATCGGGAACAGGGGTGACGGGGACACTGAAGCTTTCTTT,CAIGNRGDGDTEAFF
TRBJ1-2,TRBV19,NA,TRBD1,TGTGCCAGTAGTAGAGCCGGGACAGGGGGTTATGGCTACACCTTC,CASSRAGTGGYGYTF
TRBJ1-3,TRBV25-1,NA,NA,TGTGCCAGCAGTGAGAGGAGGAGTTCTGGAAACACCATATATTTT,CASSERRSSGNTIYF
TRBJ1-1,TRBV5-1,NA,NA,TGCGCCAGCAGCAACCGGGGGTTACATGGTGAAGCTTTCTTT,CASSNRGLHGEAFF
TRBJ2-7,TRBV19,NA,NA,TGCCTCAGGGGCTGGCAGTACTTC,CLRGWQYF
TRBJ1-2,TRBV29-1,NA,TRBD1,TGCAGCGTCGGTACCGGGACAGCTGGCTACACCTTC,CSVGTGTAGYTF
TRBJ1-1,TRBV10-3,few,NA,TGTGCCATCAGTGAGTCTAGGAACACTGAAGCTTTCTTT,CAISESRNTEAFF
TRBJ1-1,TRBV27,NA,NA,TGTGCCAGCAGTTTATACAATGTGAACACTGAAGCTTTCTTT,CASSLYNVNTEAFF